Listed below are T cell receptor beta chains from one sample, sequenced in a study of technical replicates of blood from a few donors. Profiling relied on immunoSEQ multiplex PCR, and the TCRdb table lists in-frame clones only, not all of them. The sample lists approximately 94,000 clones, almost 97% seen once, with roughly 0.39% in the top ten. Material for sequencing was T cells isolated from PBMCs. These receptors were collected from a human donor in good health. The CDR3 runs from the conserved cysteine through the conserved F or W. D genes are given only for firm matches. Some rows have no size entry. The others give once, few or many, or a class for an expanded clone.

J gene,D gene,V gene,clone size,CDR3 DNA,CDR3 protein
TRBJ1-3,.,TRBV30,.,TGTGCCTGGAAGTACAGGGAACTCTCTGGAAACACCATATATTTT,CAWKYRELSGNTIYF
TRBJ2-7,.,TRBV6-6,.,TGTGCCAGCAGTTACCTAGCTGCGAAGCAGTACTTC,CASSYLAAKQYF
TRBJ2-2,TRBD1,TRBV7-3,.,TGTGCCAGCAGCCGGGGACAGGGTGCCACCGGGGAGCTGTTTTTT,CASSRGQGATGELFF
TRBJ2-7,.,TRBV27,.,TGTGCCAGCAGTTTATCGAGCAGGGGCGTCTACGAGCAGTACTTC,CASSLSSRGVYEQYF
TRBJ1-2,TRBD1,TRBV15,.,TGTGCCACCAGCAGTGAGGGGGCAGGCTACACCTTC,CATSSEGAGYTF
TRBJ2-7,TRBD2,TRBV4-1,.,TGCGCCAGCAGCCCTCCAGCGGGAGGGACCTACGAGCAGTACTTC,CASSPPAGGTYEQYF
TRBJ2-4,TRBD2,TRBV2,.,TGTGCCAGCAGTGAAGGTCGGCTAGCGGCAGCCAAAAACATTCAGTACTTC,CASSEGRLAAAKNIQYF
TRBJ2-7,TRBD2,TRBV6-5,.,TGTGCCACTAGGGGACTAGCGGGAAGCGAGCAGTACTTC,CATRGLAGSEQYF
TRBJ1-6,.,TRBV27,.,TGTGCCAGCAGTTTACGAATGTCGCTTGGGCTCTTACCCCTCCACTTT,CASSLRMSLGLLPLHF
TRBJ1-4,.,TRBV30,.,TGTGCCTGGGGGGGGGCGGACGGGCCAAATTACGCGCCTTACAATGAAAAACTGTTTTTT,CAWGGADGPNYAPYNEKLFF
TRBJ2-2,TRBD2,TRBV28,.,TGTGCCAGCAGCTTAGCGGGAGGGACCGGGGAGCTGTTTTTT,CASSLAGGTGELFF
TRBJ2-2,.,TRBV9,.,TGTGCCAGCAGCGGGGGAGTCGGGGAGCTGTTTTTT,CASSGGVGELFF
TRBJ1-5,.,TRBV6-1,.,TGTGCCAGCAGTGAGTTGTATGAGGATCAGCCCCAGCATTTT,CASSELYEDQPQHF
TRBJ2-1,.,TRBV9,.,TGTGCCAGCAGCGTAGGGGCAGGCAGCTCCTACAATGAGCAGTTCTTC,CASSVGAGSSYNEQFF
TRBJ2-1,.,TRBV6-5,.,TGTGCCAGCAGTCACCAGCGGACGTACAATGAGCAGTTCTTC,CASSHQRTYNEQFF
TRBJ2-1,.,TRBV11-2,.,TGTGCCAGCAGCCAAGGACTGCCCGACACCGCCTACAATGAGCAGTTCTTC,CASSQGLPDTAYNEQFF
TRBJ1-2,.,TRBV5-1,.,TGCGCCAGCAGCTTGGTACCAGAATCCACCTATGGCTACACCTTC,CASSLVPESTYGYTF
TRBJ1-4,.,TRBV28,.,TGTGCCAGCGGTATACTTGCAACTAATGAAAAACTGTTTTTT,CASGILATNEKLFF
TRBJ2-3,.,TRBV5-6,.,TGTGCCAGCAGCTTGGGAGGATTCACAGATACGCAGTATTTT,CASSLGGFTDTQYF
TRBJ1-2,.,TRBV19,.,TGTGCCAGTATTGGACAGAGACGAGATAGTACTAACTATGGCTACACCTTC,CASIGQRRDSTNYGYTF
TRBJ2-7,.,TRBV5-6,.,TGTGCCAGCAGCGCCACAGGGACGGCCTACGAGCAGTACTTC,CASSATGTAYEQYF
TRBJ2-1,.,TRBV5-4,.,TGTGCCAGCAGCGTGGAGGACCCCCGGGGAGGTGACGAGCAGTTCTTC,CASSVEDPRGGDEQFF
TRBJ1-1,.,TRBV9,.,TGTGCCAGCAAGGAGGGGCGACACACTGAAGCTTTCTTT,CASKEGRHTEAFF
TRBJ2-3,TRBD1,TRBV7-9,.,TGTGCCATATCAGGGGGAAAGACAGATACGCAGTATTTT,CAISGGKTDTQYF
TRBJ2-3,.,TRBV5-1,.,TGCGCCAGCAGCGTACGGGGTACGGCAGATACGCAGTATTTT,CASSVRGTADTQYF
TRBJ2-7,TRBD1,TRBV11-2,.,TGTGCCAGCAGCTCCGGGACAGGGGTATACGAGCAGTACTTC,CASSSGTGVYEQYF
TRBJ1-3,.,TRBV28,.,TGTGCCAGCAGTTTAGTGGCACCCGAGGCCGGAAACACCATATATTTT,CASSLVAPEAGNTIYF
TRBJ2-7,.,TRBV5-1,.,TGCGCCAGCAGCTTGGTTCTGGCCACATTGACCTACGAGCAGTACTTC,CASSLVLATLTYEQYF
TRBJ2-7,.,TRBV18,.,TGTGCCAGCTCACCATTTAAGGGGAACGAGCAGTACTTC,CASSPFKGNEQYF
TRBJ2-7,TRBD2,TRBV7-2,.,TGTGCCAGCAGCTCGGGACTAGCGGGAGACGAGCAGTACTTC,CASSSGLAGDEQYF
TRBJ2-2,TRBD1,TRBV7-9,.,TGTGCCAGCAGGGCCGGGACAGGGGATGTCGGGGAGCTGTTTTTT,CASRAGTGDVGELFF
TRBJ2-3,.,TRBV5-4,.,TGTGCCAGCAGCTTAAGGCGGGGAAGCACAGATACGCAGTATTTT,CASSLRRGSTDTQYF
TRBJ2-7,.,TRBV6-5,.,TGTGCCAGCAGTTACGGACAGAGCTCCTACGAGCAGTACTTC,CASSYGQSSYEQYF
TRBJ2-3,.,TRBV28,.,TGTGCCAGCAGTTTATACGGGAGAGGCACAGATACGCAGTATTTT,CASSLYGRGTDTQYF
TRBJ2-1,.,TRBV7-3,.,TGTGCCAGCAGCCCCTCCGGGGGCAATGAGCAGTTCTTC,CASSPSGGNEQFF
TRBJ1-1,.,TRBV11-3,.,TGTGCCAGCAGCTTCCGGGGTGAAGCTTTCTTT,CASSFRGEAFF
TRBJ1-1,TRBD1,TRBV11-3,.,TGTGCCAGCAGCTTATGGGCAGGGGGCAATAGGGGCACTGAAGCTTTCTTT,CASSLWAGGNRGTEAFF
TRBJ1-5,TRBD1,TRBV7-8,.,TGTGCCAGCAGCGGGGACAGTTATAGCAATCAGCCCCAGCATTTT,CASSGDSYSNQPQHF
TRBJ2-3,TRBD1,TRBV19,.,TGTGCCAGTAGTATCCACAGGGGCATCACAGATACGCAGTATTTT,CASSIHRGITDTQYF
TRBJ1-3,TRBD1,TRBV28,.,TGTGCCAGCAGTTCCAACCCGAAAAATATCCGGGACAGCGGAACTGGAAACACCATATATTTT,CASSSNPKNIRDSGTGNTIYF
TRBJ2-7,TRBD2,TRBV28,.,TGTGCCAGCAGTTTCCCCGGGACTATTATCTACGAGCAGTACTTC,CASSFPGTIIYEQYF
TRBJ2-2,.,TRBV19,.,TGTGCCAGCTTGAACACCGGGGAGCTGTTTTTT,CASLNTGELFF
TRBJ1-5,.,TRBV21-1,.,TGTGCCAGCAGCTCAAAGGGACAGGGGGCTACTTATCAGCCCCAGCATTTT,CASSSKGQGATYQPQHF
TRBJ2-7,.,TRBV9,.,TGTGCCAGCAGCGTAGGTGCGGCCTACGAGCAGTACTTC,CASSVGAAYEQYF
TRBJ2-2,.,TRBV11-3,.,TGTGCCAGCAGCGGCGGACAGCGCACCGGGGAGCTGTTTTTT,CASSGGQRTGELFF
TRBJ1-2,TRBD1,TRBV2,.,TGTGCCAGCAGTCTGACAGGGGATTATGGCTACACCTTC,CASSLTGDYGYTF
TRBJ2-1,TRBD2,TRBV6-1,once,TGTGCCAGCAGGGAGCGGGGGGTGCGATACAATGAGCAGTTCTTC,CASRERGVRYNEQFF
TRBJ1-5,.,TRBV19,.,TGTGCCAGCAGGGTTAAGGTGAACGGTCAGCCCCAGCATTTT,CASRVKVNGQPQHF
TRBJ1-1,.,TRBV5-1,.,TGCGCCAGCAGCTTGTCGGGGGGGAACACTGAAGCTTTCTTT,CASSLSGGNTEAFF
TRBJ2-2,TRBD2,TRBV2,.,TGTGCCAGCAGACCCTTGCGGGAGACCGGGGAGCTGTTTTTT,CASRPLRETGELFF
TRBJ2-7,.,TRBV5-1,.,TGCGCCAGCAGCCCTATTGGGACAAGGTACGAGCAGTACTTC,CASSPIGTRYEQYF
TRBJ1-2,.,TRBV9,.,TGTGCCAGCAGCCCCCTCATGACAGACTATGGCTACACCTTC,CASSPLMTDYGYTF